This TCR beta chain was sequenced for a study of cytomegalovirus exposure and HLA in healthy donors. Germline V gene sequence: CDR1 MNHEY, CDR2 SMNVEV (reference sequence). This CDR3 has 14 residues. V was clipped by 8 bases and J by 5 bases; unmatched bases: 7. Study conclusions and caveats: With high specificity and sensitivity, the classifier reportedly diagnosed cytomegalovirus status. One later analysis, an examination of the 90 to 150 validation repertoires, found that first-cohort TCR clusters tended to co-occur in them. Rare TCR sequences predominated, though certain public TCRs were found in many donors.

In regard to this clone: No antigen is known for it.

TCRdb's table, derived via immunoSEQ multiplex PCR, lists solely in-frame clones and lacks some. The sample contains around 300,000 clones, approximately 85% of which appear only once. From the 120-subject validation cohort, which was separate from the roughly 630-subject first cohort, the donors were drawn. The V and J genes are TRBV27 and TRBJ2-2; 8 bases are a match to TRBD2. What was sequenced was PBMCs. The receptor was derived from a man between 25 and 39 years old in good health and CMV-seronegative. The CDR3 DNA follows: TGTGCCAGCCGGTCGGGGGGGCGAACCGGGGAGCTGTTTTTT. It encodes CASRSGGRTGELFF.